The 14 T cell receptor beta chains given below trace back to one sample, sequenced in a study of blood T cells in healthy people across ages (dated by TCRdb to the mid-2010s). Library creation used 5' RACE. The sequencing machine was an Illumina HiSeq 2500. A second PCR of about 7 to 12 cycles was run with a J-beta primer mix and a sample-barcoded 5' primer. The public reads were quality trimmed at Q25 with fastp and then assembled into clones with MiXCR by TCRdb, keeping productive beta chains. Rows are unified per CDR3 protein, each entry keeping the most common DNA and genes. The sample table holds a few hundred thousand distinct CDR3 sequences, of which 25% to 30% were seen once. The ten largest clones take up less than 20% of the sample. The sequencing input was blood. These receptors were obtained from a woman in her seventies in good health.

V usage is TRBV4-2 and J usage is TRBJ2-5; a possible D gene is TRBD1 (6 bases). The last part of the DNA fits TRBJ2-1 better; the J call may be wrong. The CDR3 sequence is 15 residues long. Germline V CDR1 and CDR2: LGHNA, YNFKEQ. The CDR3 sequence is CASSQQRTAYNEQFF. The CDR3 DNA follows: TGTGCCAGCAGCCAACAAAGGACAGCCTACAATGAGCAGTTCTTC.

The table lists this clonotype with a few counts. V usage is TRBV29-1 and J usage is TRBJ1-6, with no clear D. V was pared by 4 bases and J by 5 bases, with 3 bases between. The CDR3 is 11 amino acids. Per germline, CDR1 SQVTM and CDR2 ANQGSEA. CDR3 region: CSVGHNSPLHF. The CDR3 nucleotides are TGCAGCGTTGGCCATAATTCACCCCTCCACTTT.

The V call is TRBV7-2, the J call TRBJ2-7; D is possibly TRBD1 (6 bases). The germline gives CDR1 SGHTA, CDR2 FQGNSA. CDR3 length: 15 amino acids. V lost 5 bases, J lost 2 bases, and 16 bases lay in between. The CDR3 sequence is CASSPLGQGPYEQYF. The CDR3, as DNA: TGTGCCAGCAGCCCTCTAGGGCAGGGGCCCTACGAGCAGTACTTC.

In its sample, this clonotype was seen a few times. This rearrangement joins TRBV11-2 to TRBJ2-1; TRBD1 matches at 10 bases. The J call is in doubt because the DNA end fits TRBJ2-5 better. This CDR3 region has 15 residues. The germline gives CDR1 SGHAT, CDR2 FQNNGV. The CDR3, as DNA: TGTGCCAGCAGCGCAAGACAGGGGGCCGGGGAGACCCAGTACTTC. This encodes CASSARQGAGETQYF.

The V gene is TRBV6-5, the J gene TRBJ2-5; TRBD1 aligns across 11 bases. The J call may be incorrect, as the DNA end agrees better with TRBJ2-1. The germline V gene has CDR1 MNHEY and CDR2 SVGAGI. This CDR3 contains 16 residues. For the CDR3, the DNA is TGTGCCAGCAGTTACTCCACCGGGACAGGGGGGCATGAGCAGTTCTTC. Translation gives CASSYSTGTGGHEQFF.

The V gene is TRBV6-1, the J gene TRBJ2-4, with a weak D call TRBD2 (6 bases). This CDR3 has 14 residues. Trimming stripped 7 bases from V and 6 bases from J, with 16 bases between. Germline V gives CDR1 MNHNS, CDR2 SASEGT. The CDR3 loop reads CASMGTDGRNIQYF. In DNA form, the CDR3 reads TGTGCCAGCATGGGGACGGACGGGAGAAACATTCAGTACTTC.

This clonotype was seen more than once but under ten times. The chain carries TRBV6-1 and TRBJ2-3; D unresolved. CDR3 size: 11 residues. The germline CDR1 and CDR2 sequences are MNHNS and SASEGT. V lost 3 bases and J 5 bases, leaving 3 bases between the germline ends. The CDR3 DNA reads TGTGCCAGCAGTGAGGTAGATACGCAGTATTTT. Protein sequence: CASSEVDTQYF.

V usage is TRBV5-1 and J usage is TRBJ1-1; tentatively, D is TRBD1 (6 bases). Trimming removed 0 bases from V and 10 bases from J, with 19 bases in between. The CDR3 runs to 15 residues. The V gene's germline CDR1 is SGHRS and CDR2 YFSETQ. CDR3 loop: CASSLARQASNGAFF. The CDR3 nucleotides read TGCGCCAGCAGCTTGGCGAGACAGGCCTCAAATGGAGCTTTCTTT.

This clonotype was seen only a few times. The CDR3 sequence: CASSLEGKFLPYF. CDR3 coding DNA: TGCGCCAGCAGCTTAGAAGGGAAGTTTCTCCCGTACTTC. The chain joins TRBV5-1 to TRBJ2-4; D is uncertain. In germline, CDR1 is SGHRS, CDR2 YFSETQ. The CDR3 has 13 residues. V was trimmed by 2 bases and J by 15 bases, leaving 18 bases between them.

This clonotype was seen many times. A junction end diverges from the germline sequence, so it may reflect a read error. The chain uses TRBV12-3 or TRBV12-4 and TRBJ2-7, with D uncertain. CDR3 length equals 13 residues. CDR3 bases: TGTGCCAGCAGCTTAGTGGGCAGCTACGAGCAGTACTTC. Residues: CASSLVGSYEQYF.

In regard to this clonotype: One junction end disagrees with the germline gene, perhaps due to a read error. The chain is built from TRBV7-2 and TRBJ2-3; D uncertain. Germline CDR1 is SGHTA and CDR2 is FQGNSA. The CDR3 runs to 18 residues. CDR3 in amino acids: CANSLASGGSSSTDTQYF. DNA of the CDR3: TGTGCCAACAGCTTAGCATCGGGCGGCAGTTCCAGCACAGATACGCAGTATTTT.

This chain uses TRBV7-3 with TRBJ2-5; D remains ambiguous. Trimming removed 3 bases from V and 2 bases from J, with 13 bases in between. In germline, CDR1 is SGHTA, CDR2 FQGTGA. The CDR3 length is 15 residues. The CDR3 protein is CASSLGLGPQETQYF. Here the CDR3 DNA reads TGTGCCAGCAGCTTGGGTCTAGGACCTCAAGAGACCCAGTACTTC. Complete variable domain (other parts from reference TRBV7-3 and TRBJ2-5): GAGVSQTPSNKVTEKGKYVELRCDPISGHTALYWYRQSLGQGPEFLIYFQGTGAADDSGLPNDRFFAVRPEGSVSTLKIQRTERGDSAVYLCASSLGLGPQETQYFGPGTRLLVL.

The CDR3 sequence: CSVAWREGSEKLFF. The DNA of the CDR3 is TGCAGCGTAGCCTGGAGGGAGGGGAGTGAAAAACTGTTTTTT. The chain combines TRBV29-1 with TRBJ1-4; D is possibly TRBD1 (5 bases). CDR3 length equals 14 residues. CDR1 and CDR2 (germline): SQVTM, ANQGSEA. V lost 6 bases and J lost 7, with 18 bases in between.

This clonotype came up a few times. This sequence joins TRBV20-1 and TRBJ2-4; possibly TRBD1 or TRBD2 for D (6 bases each). The germline V gene has CDR1 DFQATT and CDR2 SNEGSKA (reference sequence). The CDR3 is 13 amino acids. V lost 0 bases to trimming and J lost 6 bases, with 9 bases between them. For the CDR3, the DNA is TGCAGTGCTAGAGATAGGGGGGTAAACATTCAGTACTTC. Translation gives CSARDRGVNIQYF.